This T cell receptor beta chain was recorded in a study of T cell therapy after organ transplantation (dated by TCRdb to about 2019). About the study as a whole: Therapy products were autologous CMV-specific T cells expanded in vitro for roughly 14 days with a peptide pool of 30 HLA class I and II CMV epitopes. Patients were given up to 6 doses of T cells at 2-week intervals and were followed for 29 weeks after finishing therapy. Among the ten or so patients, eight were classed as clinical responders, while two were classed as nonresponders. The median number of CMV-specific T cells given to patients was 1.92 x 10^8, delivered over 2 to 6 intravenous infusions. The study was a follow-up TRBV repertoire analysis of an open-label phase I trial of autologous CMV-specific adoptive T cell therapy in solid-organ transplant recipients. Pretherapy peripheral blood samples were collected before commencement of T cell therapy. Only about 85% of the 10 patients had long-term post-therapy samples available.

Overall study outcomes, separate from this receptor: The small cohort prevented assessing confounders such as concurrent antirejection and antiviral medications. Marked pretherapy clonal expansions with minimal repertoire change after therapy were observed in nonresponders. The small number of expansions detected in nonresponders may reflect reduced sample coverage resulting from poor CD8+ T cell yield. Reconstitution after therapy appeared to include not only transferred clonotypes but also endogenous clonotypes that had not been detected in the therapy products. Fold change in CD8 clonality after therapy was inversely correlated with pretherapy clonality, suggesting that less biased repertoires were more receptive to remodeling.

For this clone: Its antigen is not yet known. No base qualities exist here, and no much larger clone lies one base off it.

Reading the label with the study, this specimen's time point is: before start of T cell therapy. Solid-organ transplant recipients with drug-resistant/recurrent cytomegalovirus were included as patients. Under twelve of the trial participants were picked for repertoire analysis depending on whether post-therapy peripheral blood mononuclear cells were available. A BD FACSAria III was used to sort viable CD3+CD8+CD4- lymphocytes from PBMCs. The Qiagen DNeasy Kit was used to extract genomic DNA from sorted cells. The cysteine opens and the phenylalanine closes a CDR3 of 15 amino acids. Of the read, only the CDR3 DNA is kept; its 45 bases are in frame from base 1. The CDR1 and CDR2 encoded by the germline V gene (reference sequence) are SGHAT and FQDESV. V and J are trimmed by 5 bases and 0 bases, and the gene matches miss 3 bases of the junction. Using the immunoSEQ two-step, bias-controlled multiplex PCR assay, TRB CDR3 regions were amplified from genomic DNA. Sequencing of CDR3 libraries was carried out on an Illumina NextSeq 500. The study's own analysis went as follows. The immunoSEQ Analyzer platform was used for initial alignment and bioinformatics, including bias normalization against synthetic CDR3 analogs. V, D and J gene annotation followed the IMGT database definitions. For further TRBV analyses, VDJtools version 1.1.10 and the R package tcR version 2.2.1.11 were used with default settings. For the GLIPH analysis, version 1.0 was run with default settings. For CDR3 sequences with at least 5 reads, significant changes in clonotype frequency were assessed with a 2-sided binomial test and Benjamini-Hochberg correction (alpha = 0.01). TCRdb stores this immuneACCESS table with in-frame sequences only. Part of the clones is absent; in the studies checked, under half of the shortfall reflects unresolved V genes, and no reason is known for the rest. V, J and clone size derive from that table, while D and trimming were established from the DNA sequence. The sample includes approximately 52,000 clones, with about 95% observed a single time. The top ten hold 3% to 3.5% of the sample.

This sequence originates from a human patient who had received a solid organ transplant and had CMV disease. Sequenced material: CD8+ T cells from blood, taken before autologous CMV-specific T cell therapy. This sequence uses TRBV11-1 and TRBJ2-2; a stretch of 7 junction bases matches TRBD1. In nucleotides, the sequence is TGTGCCAGCAGCCAGGGGACAGCGAACACCGGGGAGCTGTTTTTT. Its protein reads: CASSQGTANTGELFF. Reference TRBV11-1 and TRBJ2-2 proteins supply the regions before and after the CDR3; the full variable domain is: EAEVAQSPRYKITEKSQAVAFWCDPISGHATLYWYRQILGQGPELLVQFQDESVVDDSQLPKDRFSAERLKGVDSTLKIQPAELGDSAMYLCASSQGTANTGELFFGEGSRLTVL.